Below are 27 T cell receptor beta chains sequenced from a single sample in a study of CD8 T cells in ankylosing spondylitis listed by TCRdb under 2017. Results the study describes overall, beyond this receptor: Blood from ankylosing spondylitis patients appeared to be characterized by a TCR beta motif composed of eight or nine highly homologous amino acid variants.

Libraries were constructed by 5' RACE. Sequencer: Illumina HiSeq 2500. The public sequencing data were trimmed at Q25 with fastp and processed into clonotypes with MiXCR by TCRdb, which kept only in-frame beta chains. Each entry is one CDR3 protein sequence, shown with its most common DNA and genes. This sample lists 300,000 to 400,000 distinct CDR3 sequences; around 24% were detected once. The top ten constitute about 15% of the sample. Their antigen targets remain unknown. Sample: blood, either unsorted or a sorted T cell fraction (not recorded which). The receptors derive from a male donor with ankylosing spondylitis.

Regarding this clonotype: It may be a read error: a sequence one base away is much more abundant. The chain's CDR3 is CASSGMGYTEVFF. CDR3 in DNA: TGCGCCAGCAGCGGGATGGGGTACACTGAAGTTTTCTTT. J is TRBJ1-1 and V is TRBV5-1; no definite D call. Looked up from germline, CDR1 is SGHRS and CDR2 is YFSETQ. The CDR3 sequence is 13 residues long.

This clonotype has only a few counts. The chain has TRBV5-1 and TRBJ2-2; 7 positions match TRBD2. The germline gives CDR1 SGHRS, CDR2 YFSETQ. J gave up 4 bases and V 0 bases, and 6 bases lay outside the gene matches. CDR3 length: 16 residues. The CDR3 reads CASSLVAGVVTGELFF. The CDR3 DNA sequence: TGCGCCAGCAGCTTGGTTGCGGGAGTGGTCACCGGGGAGCTGTTTTTT.

This clonotype was found a few times. This chain joins TRBV28 and TRBJ1-6; unclear D gene. The germline gives CDR1 MDHEN, CDR2 SYDVKM. The V end lost 4 bases, the J end lost 2 bases, and 3 bases lay between the germline ends. This CDR3 region has 13 residues. The CDR3 DNA is TGTGCCAGCAGTTCCCCCTATAATTCACCCCTCCACTTT. Its protein product is CASSSPYNSPLHF.

The table lists this clonotype with a few counts. The rearrangement joins TRBV2 to TRBJ2-5; 13 bases match TRBD2. This CDR3 is built from 15 residues. V dropped 5 bases and J dropped 5; count of bases not matched to a gene: 5. Per the germline V gene, CDR1 is SNHLY and CDR2 is FYNNEI. CDR3 bases: TGTGCCAGCAGTCCGGGACTAGCGGGATCGGAGACCCAGTACTTC. Its translation is CASSPGLAGSETQYF.

This clonotype was counted only a few times. V usage is TRBV10-2 and J usage is TRBJ1-4; D is undetermined. CDR3 length equals 16 residues. CDR1 is WSHSY, CDR2 SAAADI, per germline. V was shortened by 2 bases and J by 4 bases, with 14 bases between the two germline ends. The CDR3 is CASSEPARHYNEKLFF. CDR3 nucleotide sequence: TGCGCCAGCAGTGAGCCTGCTCGTCACTATAATGAAAAACTGTTTTTT.

CDR3 region: CASSVAATGETQYF. In DNA form, the CDR3 reads TGTGCCAGCAGCGTAGCAGCCACGGGGGAGACCCAGTACTTC. The chain has TRBV9 and TRBJ2-5, with D possibly matching TRBD2 (5 bases). CDR1 is SGDLS, CDR2 YYNGEE, per germline. V was shortened by 0 bases and J by 5 bases, with 11 bases between the two germline ends. This CDR3 spans 14 amino acids. The full variable domain, rest sourced from reference TRBV9 and TRBJ2-5, is DSGVTQTPKHLITATGQRVTLRCSPRSGDLSVYWYQQSLDQGLQFLIQYYNGEERAKGNILERFSAQQFPDLHSELNLSSLELGDSALYFCASSVAATGETQYFGPGTRLLVL.

This clonotype came up a few times. The chain links TRBV6-2 or TRBV6-3 to TRBJ2-1, with 8 bases identical to TRBD1. V gave up 6 bases and J gave up 15 bases; unmatched junction bases: 19. There are 15 residues in the CDR3. Germline values: CDR1 MNHEY, CDR2 SVGEGT. This CDR3 is CASRASGTGQLRWFF. Here the CDR3 DNA reads TGTGCCAGCAGAGCCTCCGGGACAGGTCAACTCCGGTGGTTCTTC.

The genes are TRBV7-3 and TRBJ1-6, with TRBD1 as a possible D gene (5 bases). Germline V gene lookup returns CDR1 SGHTA and CDR2 FQGTGA. The length of the CDR3 is 16 residues. Trimming pared 4 bases from V and 7 bases from J, leaving 17 bases between. The CDR3 loop is CASSSNSGTANSPLHF. CDR3 nucleotide sequence: TGTGCCAGCAGCTCAAACTCCGGGACGGCAAATTCACCCCTCCACTTT.

The chain recombines TRBV29-1 with TRBJ2-7, with TRBD1 matching 8 bases. Germline V gene lookup returns CDR1 SQVTM and CDR2 ANQGSEA. After removal of 4 bases from V and 6 bases from J, the junction contained 8 bases not matched to a gene. This CDR3 is 13 amino acids long. CDR3 in DNA: TGCAGCGTTGTGTCAGGGGGCCAGGGCGAGCAGTACTTC. Encoded protein: CSVVSGGQGEQYF.

The V call is TRBV12-3 or TRBV12-4, the J call TRBJ2-7; D remains ambiguous. V was pared by 5 bases and J by 7 bases, with 9 bases between. The CDR3 contains 11 residues. The chain's CDR3 is CASSAYIEQYF. The CDR3 DNA sequence: TGTGCCAGCAGTGCGTACATTGAGCAGTACTTC.

This clonotype has just a few counts. The chain joins TRBV12-3 or TRBV12-4 to TRBJ2-1; TRBD2 matches at 9 bases. This CDR3 has 13 residues. The junction had 4 bases not matched to a gene; V was cut back by 3 bases and J by 10 bases. CDR3 nucleotide sequence: TGTGCCAGCAGTTTCGGGGCGGGAGGGGAGCAGTTCTTC. The encoded protein is CASSFGAGGEQFF.

The genes are TRBV20-1 and TRBJ2-7, with D tentatively TRBD1 (6 bases). This CDR3 region has 14 residues. CDR1 and CDR2 from the germline V gene are DFQATT and SNEGSKA (reference sequence). V lost 1 base and J lost 1, with 11 bases in between. The chain's CDR3 is CSARVGAGSYEQYF. CDR3 coding DNA: TGCAGTGCTAGAGTGGGGGCCGGGTCCTACGAGCAGTACTTC.

There are a few counts of this clonotype. The V gene is TRBV24-1, the J gene TRBJ2-3; 13 bases align to TRBD2. The CDR3 is 15 residues long. V lost 10 bases to trimming and J lost 0 bases; unmatched junction nucleotides: 3. Germline loops: CDR1 KGHDR, CDR2 SFDVKD. The CDR3 DNA follows: TGTGCCACTGGGACTAGCGGGGTTAGCACAGATACGCAGTATTTT. Its translation is CATGTSGVSTDTQYF.

The chain links TRBV7-6 to TRBJ2-1; TRBD2 aligns across 8 bases. V shed 5 bases and J 7 bases; nucleotides not matched to a gene: 7. CDR3 size: 14 residues. Germline V gene data show CDR1 as SGHVS and CDR2 as FNYEAQ. CDR3: CASSHGTRRNEQFF. In DNA, the CDR3 is TGTGCCAGCAGCCATGGGACTAGAAGAAATGAGCAGTTCTTC.

CDR3 sequence (DNA): TGCAGTGCCTCGACAGGGGGCAATCAGCCCCAGCATTTT. It codes for CSASTGGNQPQHF. The rearrangement links TRBV20-1 to TRBJ1-5, with 8 nucleotides matching TRBD1. This CDR3 spans 13 amino acids. V lost 6 bases, J lost 2 bases, and 3 bases stayed unmatched. Germline assignment: CDR1 DFQATT and CDR2 SNEGSKA (reference sequence).

This clonotype has only a few counts. This chain links TRBV7-2 with TRBJ2-7; 8 bases align to TRBD1. Germline CDR1 reads SGHTA; CDR2 reads FQGNSA. The CDR3 length is 14 residues. Trimming cost V 4 bases and J 6 bases; bases outside gene matches: 8. CDR3: CASSSGQGGFEQYF. CDR3 nucleotide sequence: TGTGCCAGCAGCTCCGGACAGGGCGGGTTCGAGCAGTACTTC.

J is TRBJ2-1 and V is TRBV7-2, with 7 positions matching TRBD1. The CDR3 loop spans 16 amino acids. Trimming at V came to 6 bases and at J to 10 bases, leaving 18 bases not matched to a gene. Germline CDR1 and CDR2: SGHTA and FQGNSA. CDR3 protein: CASRDPRTGVQWEQFF. Written as DNA, the CDR3 is TGTGCCAGCAGGGATCCACGGACAGGAGTACAATGGGAGCAGTTCTTC.

This clonotype has just a few counts. The chain combines TRBV6-1 with TRBJ2-5; TRBD1 matches at 9 bases. The CDR3 contains 14 residues. In germline, CDR1 is MNHNS, CDR2 SASEGT. V shed 8 bases, J shed 2 bases, and the junction held 6 bases outside the gene matches. CDR3 amino acids: CASRPTGGQETQYF. The CDR3 nucleotides read TGTGCCAGCCGACCGACAGGGGGGCAAGAGACCCAGTACTTC.

The chain recombines TRBV6-5 with TRBJ1-1; a weak D match, TRBD1 (5 bases). The CDR3 runs to 15 residues. Germline values: CDR1 MNHEY, CDR2 SVGAGI. The V and J ends lost 2 bases and 4 bases respectively, with 14 bases between them. CDR3 in amino acids: CASSYGRGVRTEAFF. The CDR3 region has the DNA TGTGCCAGCAGTTACGGGCGGGGGGTCCGCACTGAAGCTTTCTTT.

This clonotype turned up a few times. This rearrangement joins TRBV20-1 to TRBJ1-2, with a possible D match to TRBD1 (6 bases). The CDR3 totals 13 residues. The V gene lost 4 bases and the J gene lost 2 bases, with 11 bases spanning the gap. Germline CDR1 DFQATT, CDR2 SNEGSKA (reference sequence). The CDR3 sequence is CSAKTGRNYGYTF. CDR3 DNA sequence: TGCAGTGCTAAAACAGGGAGAAACTATGGCTACACCTTC.

In this sample, this clonotype turned up a few times. The chain couples TRBV20-1 to TRBJ2-7, with 7 positions matching TRBD1. The CDR3 is made up of 14 amino acids. V was clipped by 1 base and J by 4 bases; unmatched bases: 7. Germline assignment: CDR1 DFQATT and CDR2 SNEGSKA (reference sequence). CDR3 residues: CSARGEGARYEQYF. CDR3 bases: TGCAGTGCTAGAGGCGAGGGGGCGCGATACGAGCAGTACTTC.

The V call is TRBV2, the J call TRBJ2-7; 9 bases align to TRBD1. Trimming removed 8 bases from V and 6 bases from J; junction bases left unmatched: 8. The germline CDR1 and CDR2 sequences are SNHLY and FYNNEI. This CDR3 spans 13 amino acids. The CDR3 sequence is CASRRDRVPEQYF. CDR3 nucleotides: TGTGCCAGCCGCAGGGACAGGGTTCCCGAGCAGTACTTC. Using reference TRBV2 and TRBJ2-7 for the parts outside the CDR3, the full variable domain is EPEVTQTPSHQVTQMGQEVILRCVPISNHLYFYWYRQILGQKVEFLVSFYNNEISEKSEIFDDQFSVERPDGSNFTLKIRSTKLEDSAMYFCASRRDRVPEQYFGPGTRLTVT.

The table lists this clonotype with a few counts. The genes are TRBV9 and TRBJ2-3; D uncertain. In germline, CDR1 is SGDLS, CDR2 YYNGEE. V shed 1 base and J shed 2 bases, with 11 bases lying between them. The CDR3 runs 15 residues. CDR3 nucleotides: TGTGCCAGCAGCGTATTTACGGAACCCACAGATACGCAGTATTTT. This codes for CASSVFTEPTDTQYF.

The gene calls are TRBV11-1 and TRBJ2-1; tentatively, D is TRBD2 (6 bases). Germline CDR1 is SGHAT and CDR2 is FQDESV (reference sequence). V shed 8 bases and J shed 2 bases, with 13 bases lying between them. The CDR3 consists of 14 residues. The CDR3 bases are TGTGCCAGCGGGTCCAGCGGGCCCTACAATGAGCAGTTCTTC. Translation: CASGSSGPYNEQFF.

V usage is TRBV5-1 and J usage is TRBJ2-7; the D is unclear. The germline V gene encodes CDR1 SGHRS and CDR2 YFSETQ. Trimming stripped 0 bases from V and 4 bases from J, with 14 bases between. This CDR3 is 15 amino acids long. In DNA form, the CDR3 reads TGCGCCAGCAGCTTGGTCCTTGGACCAAGGTACGAGCAGTACTTC. Translating gives CASSLVLGPRYEQYF. The entire variable domain, with the rest obtained from reference TRBV5-1 and TRBJ2-7, is as follows: KAGVTQTPRYLIKTRGQQVTLSCSPISGHRSVSWYQQTPGQGLQFLFEYFSETQRNKGNFPGRFSGRQFSNSRSEMNVSTLELGDSALYLCASSLVLGPRYEQYFGPGTRLTVT.

The V and J genes are TRBV11-2 and TRBJ2-5; D is possibly TRBD2 (5 bases). Deletions cut 5 bases from V and 1 base from J, with 11 bases between. The germline V gene encodes CDR1 SGHAT and CDR2 FQNNGV. The CDR3 spans 14 residues. CDR3 amino acids: CASSPYRGQETQYF. As DNA, the CDR3 is TGTGCCAGCAGCCCCTACCGGGGCCAAGAGACCCAGTACTTC. The variable domain in full, completed from reference TRBV11-2 and TRBJ2-5, reads EAGVAQSPRYKIIEKRQSVAFWCNPISGHATLYWYQQILGQGPKLLIQFQNNGVVDDSQLPKDRFSAERLKGVDSTLKIQPAKLEDSAVYLCASSPYRGQETQYFGPGTRLLVL.

The genes are TRBV5-1 and TRBJ1-1; no clear D gene. This CDR3 has 16 residues. CDR1 and CDR2 from the germline V gene are SGHRS and YFSETQ. With 0 bases removed from V and 0 bases from J, the gap between germline ends came to 12 bases. The DNA for the CDR3 is TGCGCCAGCAGCTTGGCCTGGGAATTCCTGAACACTGAAGCTTTCTTT. Residues: CASSLAWEFLNTEAFF.